These 10 T cell receptor beta chains were all obtained from the same sample, sequenced in a study of blood T cell repertoires in COVID-19. Method: immunoSEQ multiplex PCR; TCRdb's copy keeps in-frame clones and lacks some. The profile shows under 200,000 clones, around 83% of them singletons. The sample taken for sequencing was peripheral blood. The source of these receptors is a human donor in a cohort sampled during active COVID-19.

This clone has just a few counts. The rearrangement joins TRBV5-1 to TRBJ2-7; 7 bases agree with TRBD2. This CDR3 spans 16 amino acids. The V segment lost 0 bases and the J segment 7 bases; nucleotides outside the gene matches: 13. The germline CDR1 and CDR2 sequences are SGHRS and YFSETQ. CDR3 nucleotides: TGCGCCAGCAGCTTGGCCTTCGATAGCGGGTCCCCAGAGCAGTACTTC. It yields the protein CASSLAFDSGSPEQYF.

The J gene is TRBJ1-2, the V gene TRBV4-1; TRBD1 matches 7 bases. This CDR3 is built from 19 residues. Looked up from germline, CDR1 is MGHRA and CDR2 is YSYEKL. Losses at the gene ends were 1 base for V and 1 base for J; bases not matched to a gene: 15. For the CDR3, the DNA is TGCGCCAGCAGCCAAGGGGGGCTCGGGACAGATGCAATTAACTATGGCTACACCTTC. Its translation: CASSQGGLGTDAINYGYTF.

This chain joins TRBV4-1 and TRBJ1-1, with a weak D call TRBD1 (5 bases). Germline-derived CDR1 and CDR2 are MGHRA and YSYEKL. The V end lost 8 bases, the J end lost 0 bases, and 16 bases lay between the germline ends. The CDR3 is 15 residues long. Written as DNA, the CDR3 is TGCGCCAGCGCGGGAGGGGTATCGGTGAACACTGAAGCTTTCTTT. Its protein is CASAGGVSVNTEAFF.

The chain is built from TRBV7-9 and TRBJ2-1; 11 bases map to TRBD1. Looked up from germline, CDR1 is SEHNR and CDR2 is FQNEAQ (reference sequence). Trimming took 4 bases from V and 5 from J; bases not matched to a gene: 10. This CDR3 is 17 amino acids long. CDR3 bases: TGTGCCAGCAGCTCCACCGGGACAGGGGGTCCCCACAATGAGCAGTTCTTC. Translated, it gives CASSSTGTGGPHNEQFF.

The chain employs TRBV10-3 and TRBJ1-5, with 8 bases aligning to TRBD1. The germline gives CDR1 ENHRY, CDR2 SYGVKD. The V and J ends lost 6 bases and 6 bases, in that order; junction bases with no gene match: 10. The CDR3 totals 15 residues. The CDR3: CAISYTGGQGQPQHF. In nucleotides, the CDR3 is TGTGCCATCAGCTACACAGGGGGGCAGGGTCAGCCCCAGCATTTT.

This clone showed up just a few times. The chain recombines TRBV27 with TRBJ2-7; 9 nucleotides line up with TRBD1. The junction had 6 bases not matched to a gene; V was cut back by 9 bases and J by 0 bases. This CDR3 has 14 residues. CDR1 and CDR2 (germline): MNHEY, SMNVEV (reference sequence). The CDR3, as DNA: TGTGCCAGTACGCCGGGACAGGGCTCCTACGAGCAGTACTTC. Translation gives CASTPGQGSYEQYF.

J is TRBJ1-1 and V is TRBV10-3; no definite D call. Trimming took off 0 bases at V and 2 bases at J, with 4 bases between the two ends. The CDR3 is made up of 13 amino acids. CDR1 is ENHRY and CDR2 is SYGVKD in the germline V gene. CDR3: CAISESSNTEAFF. As DNA, the CDR3 is TGTGCCATCAGTGAGTCGAGCAACACTGAAGCTTTCTTT.

The chain combines TRBV7-2 with TRBJ2-3; D unclear. The CDR3 is made up of 15 amino acids. The V gene's germline CDR1 is SGHTA and CDR2 FQGNSA. The V end was cut by 1 base, the J end by 3 bases, with 11 bases between. CDR3 sequence reads: CASSLGAKDTDTQYF. The CDR3 DNA is TGTGCCAGCAGCTTAGGGGCGAAGGATACAGATACGCAGTATTTT.

This clone has only one observation. The CDR3 here is CASRRQGADEQFF. CDR3 sequence (DNA): TGTGCCAGCAGGCGACAGGGGGCTGATGAGCAGTTCTTC. This chain links TRBV9 with TRBJ2-1, with 10 nucleotides matching TRBD1. The junction had 4 bases not matched to a gene; V was cut back by 5 bases and J by 8 bases. Germline CDR1 is SGDLS and CDR2 is YYNGEE. This CDR3 spans 13 amino acids.

V and J are TRBV5-1 and TRBJ1-6; D uncertain. The CDR3 has 15 residues. Germline V gene lookup returns CDR1 SGHRS and CDR2 YFSETQ. V was trimmed by 3 bases and J by 0 bases, leaving 7 bases between them. CDR3 coding DNA: TGCGCCAGCAGCTCGAGGAGCTCCTATAATTCACCCCTCCACTTT. Residues: CASSSRSSYNSPLHF.